The clone carrying this T cell receptor (beta chain) has just one count. No antigen is known for it. The primer mix had 60 Vbeta and 13 Jbeta primers. Original processing methods: Later, tens of millions of unique TCR beta chains were counted in an analysis, and some 10 million of them were shared. TCRdb's copy holds only in-frame clones and misses some; the assay was immunoSEQ multiplex PCR. The V and J calls and clone size were taken over from that table, and D and trimming were inferred from the DNA. The sample yields some 170,000 clones, around four fifths seen once. There are 15 residues in the CDR3. Per germline, CDR1 ENHRY and CDR2 SYGVKD. The trim removed 4 bases at V and 3 bases at J, leaving 7 bases unmatched. The sample comes from a study of cytomegalovirus exposure and HLA in healthy donors. The study's findings and limits: Cytomegalovirus association was listed for 150 to 200 TCR beta chains. TCR beta V- and J-gene trimming was later associated with a missense DCLRE1C variant. Most sequenced TCRs were rare (though some public TCRs occurred in many donors).

The sequenced sample consisted of PBMCs. V and J are TRBV10-3 and TRBJ2-7, with TRBD2 matching over 9 bases. The source of this sequence is a man aged 18 to 29 in good health and CMV-seropositive. CDR3 in amino acids: CAISGSAGGDYEQYF. DNA of the CDR3: TGTGCCATCAGTGGATCGGCGGGAGGGGACTACGAGCAGTACTTC.